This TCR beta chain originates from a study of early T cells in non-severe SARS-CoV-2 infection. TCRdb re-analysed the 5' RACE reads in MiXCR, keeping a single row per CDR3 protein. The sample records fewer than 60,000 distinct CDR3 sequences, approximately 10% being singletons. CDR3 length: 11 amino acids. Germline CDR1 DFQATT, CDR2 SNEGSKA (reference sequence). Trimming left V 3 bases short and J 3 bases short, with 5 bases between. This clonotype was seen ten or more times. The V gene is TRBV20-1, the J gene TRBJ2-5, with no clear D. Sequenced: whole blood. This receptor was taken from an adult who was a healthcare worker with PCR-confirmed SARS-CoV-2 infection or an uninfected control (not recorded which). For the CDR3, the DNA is TGCAGTGCTAGCCCAAAAGAGACCCAGTACTTC. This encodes CSASPKETQYF.